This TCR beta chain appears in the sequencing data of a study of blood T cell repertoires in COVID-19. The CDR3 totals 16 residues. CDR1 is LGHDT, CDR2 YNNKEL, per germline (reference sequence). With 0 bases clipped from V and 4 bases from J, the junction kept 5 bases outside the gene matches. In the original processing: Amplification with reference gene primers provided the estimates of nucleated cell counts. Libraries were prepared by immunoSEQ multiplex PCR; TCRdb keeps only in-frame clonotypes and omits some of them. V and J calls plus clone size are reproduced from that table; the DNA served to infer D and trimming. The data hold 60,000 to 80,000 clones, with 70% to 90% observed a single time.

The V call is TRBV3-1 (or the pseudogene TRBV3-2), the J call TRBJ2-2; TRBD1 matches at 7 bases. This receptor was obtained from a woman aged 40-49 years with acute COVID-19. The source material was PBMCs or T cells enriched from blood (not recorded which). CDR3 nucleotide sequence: TGTGCCAGCAGCCAAGAACAGGGGCGCGGCACCGGGGAGCTGTTTTTT. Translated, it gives CASSQEQGRGTGELFF.